A single sample gave rise to the 17 T cell receptor beta chains below, sequenced in a study of blood T cell repertoires in COVID-19 (dated by TCRdb to the early 2020s). The library was built by means of the immunoSEQ multiplex PCR assay. Sourced from immuneACCESS, this table was stored by TCRdb with only in-frame sequences that have V and J called. A share of the clones is absent; for the studies checked, an unresolved V gene accounts for under half, and the remainder has no known explanation. This sample has 120,000 to 150,000 clones in its table, and approximately 80% of those were observed once. About 3% of the sample is in the top ten clones. Sequenced input: peripheral blood. These receptors were taken from a woman aged 40 to 50 with active or convalescent COVID-19.

The rearrangement links TRBV27 to TRBJ2-7; 9 positions agree with TRBD2. Per germline, CDR1 MNHEY and CDR2 SMNVEV (reference sequence). The CDR3 totals 14 residues. The J segment lost 5 bases and the V segment lost 0 bases, leaving 2 bases of the junction unmatched. CDR3 coding DNA: TGTGCCAGCAGTTTATCTAGCGGGAGCGACGAGCAGTACTTC. Translated, it gives CASSLSSGSDEQYF.

The chain links TRBV9 to TRBJ2-1; 7 bases line up with TRBD2. This CDR3 contains 14 residues. Germline lookup yields CDR1 SGDLS and CDR2 YYNGEE. The V and J ends lost 4 bases and 5 bases, in that order; junction bases with no gene match: 6. DNA of the CDR3: TGTGCCAGCAGCTTTCGCGGGAGTAACAATGAGCAGTTCTTC. Its translation: CASSFRGSNNEQFF.

This chain connects TRBV12-3 or TRBV12-4 to TRBJ2-2; 7 nucleotides match TRBD1. V lost 7 bases, J lost 9 bases, and 5 bases stayed unmatched. The CDR3 spans 12 residues. CDR3: CASNARGWELFF. The CDR3 DNA is TGTGCCAGCAATGCCAGGGGGTGGGAGCTGTTTTTT.

Only a few counts were recorded for this clone. The chain carries TRBV5-6 and TRBJ1-2; weak D call: TRBD1 (6 bases). With 0 bases removed from V and 4 bases from J, the gap between germline ends came to 10 bases. The CDR3 has 14 residues. Germline V gene data show CDR1 as SGHDT and CDR2 as YYEEEE. CDR3 sequence (DNA): TGTGCCAGCAGCTTGGACAGGGCCGGCTATGGCTACACCTTC. Translating it yields CASSLDRAGYGYTF.

The DNA for the CDR3 is TGTGCCAGCAGCTTGGGCGGGAGCTCAGCCTACGAGCAGTACTTC. It translates to CASSLGGSSAYEQYF. The chain combines TRBV7-2 with TRBJ2-7, with 7 nucleotides matching TRBD2. The trim removed 3 bases at V and 2 bases at J, leaving 7 bases unmatched. The CDR3 contains 15 residues. Looked up from germline, CDR1 is SGHTA and CDR2 is FQGNSA. Together with reference TRBV7-2 and TRBJ2-7, the CDR3 gives the full variable domain: GAGVSQSPSNKVTEKGKDVELRCDPISGHTALYWYRQSLGQGLEFLIYFQGNSAPDKSGLPSDRFSAERTGGSVSTLTIQRTQQEDSAVYLCASSLGGSSAYEQYFGPGTRLTVT.

The chain carries TRBV16 and TRBJ1-1, with D maybe TRBD1 (6 bases). Germline lookup yields CDR1 KGHSY and CDR2 FQNENV. V was pared by 3 bases and J by 0 bases, with 8 bases between. This CDR3 is built from 14 residues. DNA of the CDR3: TGTGCCAGCAGCCATGGGACACTGAACACTGAAGCTTTCTTT. Amino acid sequence: CASSHGTLNTEAFF. Using reference TRBV16 and TRBJ1-1 for the parts outside the CDR3, the full variable domain is GEEVAQTPKHLVRGEGQKAKLYCAPIKGHSYVFWYQQVLKNEFKFLISFQNENVFDETGMPKERFSAKCLPNSPCSLEIQATKLEDSAVYFCASSHGTLNTEAFFGQGTRLTVV.

The genes are TRBV4-2 and TRBJ1-6, with 7 bases lining up with TRBD1. CDR3 length: 17 amino acids. Per the germline V gene, CDR1 is LGHNA and CDR2 is YNFKEQ. Trimming cost V 1 base and J 0 bases; bases outside gene matches: 3. The CDR3 reads CASSQVDRSSYNSPLHF. The CDR3 DNA follows: TGTGCCAGCAGCCAAGTGGACAGGAGCTCCTATAATTCACCCCTCCACTTT.

This sequence joins TRBV25-1 and TRBJ1-3; 7 bases are shared with TRBD1. The germline gives CDR1 MGHDK, CDR2 SYGVNS. Trimming at V came to 5 bases and at J to 0 bases, leaving 7 bases not matched to a gene. This CDR3 region has 16 residues. The CDR3 nucleotides are TGTGCCAGCAGTCGAGACAGGGTGGGCTCTGGAAACACCATATATTTT. Translated: CASSRDRVGSGNTIYF.

The rearrangement uses TRBV5-6 and TRBJ1-3, with D possibly being TRBD1 (6 bases). V lost 4 bases, J lost 3 bases, and 11 bases lay in between. This CDR3 has 14 residues. Germline values: CDR1 SGHDT, CDR2 YYEEEE. In DNA, the CDR3 is TGTGCCAGCAGCCTAGGGACATTTGGAAACACCATATATTTT. The encoded protein is CASSLGTFGNTIYF.

The chain combines TRBV28 with TRBJ1-2; TRBD1 might be the D (6 bases). Germline V gene data show CDR1 as MDHEN and CDR2 as SYDVKM. The CDR3 totals 13 residues. Trimming left V 6 bases short and J 7 bases short, with 15 bases between. CDR3 in amino acids: CASRGQGQSGYTF. CDR3 coding DNA: TGTGCCAGCAGAGGACAAGGACAGTCTGGCTACACCTTC.

This clone has just a few counts. The limits of the CDR3 on the DNA are not certain, so only TCRdb's listed CDR3 is given. This chain uses TRBV4-3 with TRBJ2-7; TRBD1, as called in the table, went unchecked against the DNA. Germline V gives CDR1 LGHNA, CDR2 YSLEER. The CDR3 totals 16 residues, both ends included. The chain's CDR3 is CASSQDLWTSSYEQYF.

The CDR3 here is CASSFVGQRAFF. The CDR3 DNA reads TGTGCCAGCAGTTTTGTGGGGCAGAGAGCTTTCTTT. The chain is built from TRBV12-3 or TRBV12-4 and TRBJ1-1, with D perhaps TRBD1 (5 bases). The V end was cut by 3 bases, the J end by 10 bases, with 12 bases between. This CDR3 is 12 amino acids long.

The J gene is TRBJ1-2, the V gene TRBV5-1; 8 bases fit TRBD1. Per the germline V gene, CDR1 is SGHRS and CDR2 is YFSETQ. The CDR3 length is 14 residues. Losses at the gene ends were 4 bases for V and 2 bases for J; bases not matched to a gene: 4. Here the CDR3 reads CASSPDRANYGYTF. The CDR3 nucleotides are TGCGCCAGCAGCCCGGACAGGGCGAACTATGGCTACACCTTC.

With respect to this clone: The sample has other DNA sequences that encode this CDR3 too. The V call is TRBV7-2, the J call TRBJ1-3; 7 nucleotides match TRBD1. This CDR3 is built from 15 residues. With V trimmed by 5 bases and J by 3 bases, 7 bases remained unmatched. Germline CDR1 SGHTA, CDR2 FQGNSA. CDR3 residues: CASSPGGTGGNTIYF. The CDR3 DNA is TGTGCCAGCAGCCCAGGGGGAACGGGTGGAAACACCATATATTTT.

J is TRBJ1-5 and V is TRBV6-1; 8 nucleotides line up with TRBD1. The CDR3 runs 15 residues. The V gene end was trimmed by 3 bases and the J gene end by 6 bases; junction bases not matched to a gene: 7. Germline V gene sequence: CDR1 MNHNS, CDR2 SASEGT. The CDR3 spells CASSDVRGRTQPQHF. The CDR3 DNA reads TGTGCCAGCAGTGATGTCAGGGGGCGTACTCAGCCCCAGCATTTT.

The CDR3, as DNA: TGTGCCAGCAGGATAGCGGCTCATAGCACAGATACGCAGTATTTT. It is translated as CASRIAAHSTDTQYF. J is TRBJ2-3 and V is TRBV6-5, with D possibly matching TRBD2 (6 bases). The CDR3 length is 15 residues. Germline CDR1 is MNHEY and CDR2 is SVGAGI. V was clipped by 6 bases and J by 0 bases, with 13 bases between them.

This chain connects TRBV27 to TRBJ2-7, with 7 bases that match TRBD2. The junction had 4 bases not matched to a gene; V was cut back by 0 bases and J by 2 bases. Germline V CDR1 and CDR2: MNHEY, SMNVEV (reference sequence). The CDR3 spans 15 residues. DNA of the CDR3: TGTGCCAGCAGTTTATCGAGCGGGAACGCCTACGAGCAGTACTTC. Encoded protein: CASSLSSGNAYEQYF.